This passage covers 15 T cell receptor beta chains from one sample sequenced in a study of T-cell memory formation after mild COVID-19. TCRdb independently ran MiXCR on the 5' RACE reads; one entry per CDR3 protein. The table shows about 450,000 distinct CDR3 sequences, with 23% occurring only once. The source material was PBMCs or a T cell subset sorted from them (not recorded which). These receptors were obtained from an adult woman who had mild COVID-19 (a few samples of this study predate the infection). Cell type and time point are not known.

The DNA of the CDR3 is TGTGCCAGCAAGGGGTACGCTGAAGCTTTCTTT. This gives the protein CASKGYAEAFF. The chain joins TRBV7-9 to TRBJ1-1, with D possibly being TRBD1 (5 bases). With 7 bases removed from V and 6 bases from J, the gap between germline ends came to 9 bases. Per germline, CDR1 SEHNR and CDR2 FQNEAQ (reference sequence). CDR3 size: 11 residues. Full variable domain (outside the CDR3, taken from reference TRBV7-9 and TRBJ1-1): DTGVSQNPRHKITKRGQNVTFRCDPISEHNRLYWYRQTLGQGPEFLTYFQNEAQLEKSRLLSDRFSAERPKGSFSTLEIQRTEQGDSAMYLCASKGYAEAFFGQGTRLTVV.

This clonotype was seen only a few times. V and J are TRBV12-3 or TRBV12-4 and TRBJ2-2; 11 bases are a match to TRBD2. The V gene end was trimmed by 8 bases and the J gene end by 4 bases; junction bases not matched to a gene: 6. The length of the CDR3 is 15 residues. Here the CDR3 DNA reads TGTGCCAGCCCTCTAGCGGGAGGCACCACCGGGGAGCTGTTTTTT. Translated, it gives CASPLAGGTTGELFF.

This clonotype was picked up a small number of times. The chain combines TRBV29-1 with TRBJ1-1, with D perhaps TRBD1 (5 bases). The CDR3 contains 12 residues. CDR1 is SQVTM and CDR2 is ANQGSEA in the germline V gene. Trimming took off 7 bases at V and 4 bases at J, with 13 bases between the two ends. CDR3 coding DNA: TGCAGCGGCAGGGTGCCCGGCACTGAAGCTTTCTTT. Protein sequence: CSGRVPGTEAFF.

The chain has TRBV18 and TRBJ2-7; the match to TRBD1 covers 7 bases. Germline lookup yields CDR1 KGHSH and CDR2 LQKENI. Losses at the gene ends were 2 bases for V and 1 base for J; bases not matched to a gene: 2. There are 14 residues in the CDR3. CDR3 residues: CASSPETGSYEQYV. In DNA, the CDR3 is TGTGCCAGCTCACCAGAGACAGGGTCCTACGAGCAGTACGTC.

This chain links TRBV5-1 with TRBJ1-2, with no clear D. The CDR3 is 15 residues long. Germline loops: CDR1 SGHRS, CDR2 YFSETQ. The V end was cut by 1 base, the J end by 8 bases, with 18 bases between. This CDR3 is CASSLPTPTAWGYTF. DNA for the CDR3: TGCGCCAGCAGCTTGCCGACCCCGACGGCGTGGGGCTACACCTTC.

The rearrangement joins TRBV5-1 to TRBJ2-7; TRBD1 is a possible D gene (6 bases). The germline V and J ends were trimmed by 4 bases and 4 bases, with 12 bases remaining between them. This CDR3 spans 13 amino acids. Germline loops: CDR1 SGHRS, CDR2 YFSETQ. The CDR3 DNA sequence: TGCGCCAGCAGCCGAAAACAGGGTTACGAGCAGTACTTC. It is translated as CASSRKQGYEQYF.

The CDR3 sequence: CASRPKLAGGMSGELFF. Written as DNA, the CDR3 is TGTGCCAGCAGACCCAAACTAGCGGGGGGCATGTCCGGGGAGCTGTTTTTT. This chain links TRBV6-6 with TRBJ2-2, with 12 bases aligning to TRBD2. Germline V gene data show CDR1 as MNHNY and CDR2 as SVGAGI (reference sequence). V lost 6 bases, J lost 6 bases, and 11 bases stayed unmatched. The CDR3 is 17 residues long.

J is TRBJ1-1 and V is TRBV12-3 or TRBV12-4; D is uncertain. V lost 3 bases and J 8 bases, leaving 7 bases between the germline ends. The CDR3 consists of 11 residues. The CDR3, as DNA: TGTGCCAGCAGTTTGGTCGGGGAAGCTTTCTTT. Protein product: CASSLVGEAFF.

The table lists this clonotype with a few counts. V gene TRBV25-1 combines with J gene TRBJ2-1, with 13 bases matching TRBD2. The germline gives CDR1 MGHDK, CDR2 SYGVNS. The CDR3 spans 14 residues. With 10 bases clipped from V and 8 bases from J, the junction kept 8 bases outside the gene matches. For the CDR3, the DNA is TGTGCCACCAGGGGACTAGCGGGGTCCGATGAGCAGTTCTTC. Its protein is CATRGLAGSDEQFF. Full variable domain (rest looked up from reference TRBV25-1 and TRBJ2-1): EADIYQTPRYLVIGTGKKITLECSQTMGHDKMYWYQQDPGMELHLIHYSYGVNSTEKGDLSSESTVSRIRTEHFPLTLESARPSHTSQYLCATRGLAGSDEQFFGPGTRLTVL.

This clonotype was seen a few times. CDR3 sequence (DNA): TGTGCCAGCAGCTCGTTGGACCCCGGGACAGGCCGTTACACAGATACGCAGTATTTT. This translates into CASSSLDPGTGRYTDTQYF. The J gene is TRBJ2-3, the V gene TRBV7-2; 8 bases are a match to TRBD1. From germline, CDR1 is SGHTA and CDR2 FQGNSA. V shed 4 bases, J shed 2 bases, and the junction held 17 bases outside the gene matches. The length of the CDR3 is 19 residues.

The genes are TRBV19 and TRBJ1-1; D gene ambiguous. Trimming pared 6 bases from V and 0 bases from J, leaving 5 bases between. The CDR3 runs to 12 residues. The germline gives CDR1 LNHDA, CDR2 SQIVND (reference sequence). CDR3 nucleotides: TGTGCCAGTAGGTACCTGAACACTGAAGCTTTCTTT. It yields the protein CASRYLNTEAFF.

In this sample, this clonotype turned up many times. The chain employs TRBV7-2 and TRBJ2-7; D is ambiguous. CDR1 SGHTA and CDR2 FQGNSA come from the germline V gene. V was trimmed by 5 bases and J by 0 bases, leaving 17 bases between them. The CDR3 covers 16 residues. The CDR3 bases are TGTGCCAGCAGCCCGCCCGGTGTAGTCTTCTCCTACGAGCAGTACTTC. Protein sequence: CASSPPGVVFSYEQYF.

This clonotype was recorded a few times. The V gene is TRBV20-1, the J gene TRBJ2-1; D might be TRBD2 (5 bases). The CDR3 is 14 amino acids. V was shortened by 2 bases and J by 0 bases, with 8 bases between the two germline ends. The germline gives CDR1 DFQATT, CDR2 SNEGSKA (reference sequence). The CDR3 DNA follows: TGCAGTGCTAGAAGCGGTAGCTCCTACAATGAGCAGTTCTTC. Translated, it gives CSARSGSSYNEQFF.

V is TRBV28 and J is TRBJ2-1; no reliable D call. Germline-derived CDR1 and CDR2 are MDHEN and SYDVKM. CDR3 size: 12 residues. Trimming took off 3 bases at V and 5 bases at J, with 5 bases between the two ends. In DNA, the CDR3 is TGTGCCAGCAGTTTGAAGAACAATGAGCAGTTCTTC. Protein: CASSLKNNEQFF.

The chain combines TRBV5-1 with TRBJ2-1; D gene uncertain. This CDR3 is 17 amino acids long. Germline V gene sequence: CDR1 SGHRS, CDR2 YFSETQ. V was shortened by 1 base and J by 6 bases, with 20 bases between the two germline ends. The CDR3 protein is CASSLRQGFPKTNEQFF. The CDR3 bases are TGCGCCAGCAGCTTGCGTCAAGGGTTTCCAAAAACCAATGAGCAGTTCTTC. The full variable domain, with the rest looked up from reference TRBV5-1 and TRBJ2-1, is KAGVTQTPRYLIKTRGQQVTLSCSPISGHRSVSWYQQTPGQGLQFLFEYFSETQRNKGNFPGRFSGRQFSNSRSEMNVSTLELGDSALYLCASSLRQGFPKTNEQFFGPGTRLTVL.